One and the same sample provided the 3 T cell receptor beta chains below, sequenced in a study of CD8 T cells in ankylosing spondylitis. Each CDR3 protein is one row after TCRdb ran MiXCR on the 5' RACE reads. In the table there are approximately 69,000 distinct CDR3 sequences, about 5.4% of which are singletons. The sequenced material came from blood, either unsorted or a sorted T cell fraction (not recorded which). All receptors derive from a male donor with ankylosing spondylitis or in good health (not recorded which).

This clonotype occurred many times. The chain recombines TRBV6-5 with TRBJ2-2, with 8 bases lining up with TRBD2. Germline V gene sequence: CDR1 MNHEY, CDR2 SVGAGI. CDR3 size: 19 residues. Germline trimming cut 4 bases from V and 3 bases from J; bases unmatched to any gene: 16. CDR3 bases: TGTGCCAGCAGTTCCGGTCTAGCGGGTCATTCAGATTACACCGGGGAGCTGTTTTTT. This gives the protein CASSSGLAGHSDYTGELFF.

This clonotype was detected only a few times. The chain employs TRBV4-2 and TRBJ2-2, with a weak D call TRBD2 (5 bases). Trimming shortened V by 0 bases and J by 5 bases, and 16 bases separated the two germline ends. The CDR3 length is 17 residues. CDR1 and CDR2 from the germline V gene are LGHNA and YNFKEQ. The CDR3 DNA is TGTGCCAGCAGCCAAGAAATAATGCCCACGGGAACCGGGGAGCTGTTTTTT. As protein: CASSQEIMPTGTGELFF.

This clonotype was recorded at least ten times. The chain links TRBV19 to TRBJ2-6; D is perhaps TRBD2 (6 bases). From germline, CDR1 is LNHDA and CDR2 SQIVND (reference sequence). The CDR3 sequence is 17 residues long. Trimming shortened V by 6 bases and J by 0 bases, and 15 bases separated the two germline ends. The CDR3 DNA reads TGTGCCAGTAGCACCCCTGGAGGGAGCTCTGGGGCCAACGTCCTGACTTTC. Protein: CASSTPGGSSGANVLTF.